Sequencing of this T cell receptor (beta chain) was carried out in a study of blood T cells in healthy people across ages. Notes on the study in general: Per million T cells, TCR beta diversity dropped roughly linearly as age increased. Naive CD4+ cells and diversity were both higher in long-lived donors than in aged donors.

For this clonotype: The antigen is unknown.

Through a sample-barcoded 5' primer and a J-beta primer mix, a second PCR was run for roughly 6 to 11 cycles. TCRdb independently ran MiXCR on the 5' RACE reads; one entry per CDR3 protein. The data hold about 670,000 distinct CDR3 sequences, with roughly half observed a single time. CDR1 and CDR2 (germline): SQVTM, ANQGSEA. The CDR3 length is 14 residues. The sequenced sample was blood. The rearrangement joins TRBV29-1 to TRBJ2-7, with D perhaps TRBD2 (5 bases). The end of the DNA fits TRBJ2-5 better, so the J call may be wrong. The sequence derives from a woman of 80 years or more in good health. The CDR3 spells CSVVSGDHQETQYF. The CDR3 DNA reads TGCAGCGTTGTGAGCGGAGACCACCAAGAGACCCAGTACTTC.